The source of this T cell receptor (beta chain) is a study of T cell changes during pregnancy in multiple sclerosis. Per the germline V gene, CDR1 is MRHNA and CDR2 is SNTAGT. Unmatched junction bases numbered 4, after V lost 1 base and J lost 4 bases. There are 16 residues in the CDR3. Sequenced by immunoSEQ multiplex PCR; TCRdb stores in-frame clones only, minus some. The sample holds 55,000 to 80,000 clones, under 95% seen once. The chain uses TRBV6-4 and TRBJ2-1, with 10 bases that match TRBD2. The starting material was CD8+ T cells from peripheral blood mononuclear cells, obtained in the second trimester of pregnancy. The clonotype originates from a female donor with multiple sclerosis, enrolled in a pregnancy study. The CDR3 nucleotides are TGTGCCAGCAGTGACTTTAGCGGGAGGTCTTACAATGAGCAGTTCTTC. This gives the protein CASSDFSGRSYNEQFF.